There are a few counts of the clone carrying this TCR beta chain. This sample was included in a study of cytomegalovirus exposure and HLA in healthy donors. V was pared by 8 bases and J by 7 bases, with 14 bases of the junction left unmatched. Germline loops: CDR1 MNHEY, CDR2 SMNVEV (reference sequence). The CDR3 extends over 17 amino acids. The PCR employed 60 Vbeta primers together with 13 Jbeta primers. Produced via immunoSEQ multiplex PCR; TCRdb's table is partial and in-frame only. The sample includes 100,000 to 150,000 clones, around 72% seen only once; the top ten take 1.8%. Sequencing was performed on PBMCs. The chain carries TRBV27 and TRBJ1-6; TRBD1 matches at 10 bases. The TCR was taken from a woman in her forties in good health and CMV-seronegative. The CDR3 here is CASLTRDRGHGNSPLHF. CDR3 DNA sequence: TGTGCCAGCCTAACTCGGGACAGGGGCCACGGAAATTCACCCCTCCACTTT.